This TCR beta chain was observed in a study of shared clonotypes between healthy human individuals. General study findings and limits: Compared with clonotypes that all four donors shared, non-shared clonotypes had lower generation probabilities. Among a handful of donors, about 5% of naive CD4 clonotypes were found in common.

The protocol was immunoSEQ multiplex PCR, while the TCRdb copy is restricted to in-frame clones and leaves out a portion. The sample lists fewer than 3 million clones; about 90% were seen once. The CDR3 has 14 residues. V gave up 0 bases and J gave up 6 bases, with 11 bases separating them. Germline V lookup: CDR1 GTSNPN, CDR2 SVGIG (reference sequence). Concerning this clone itself: Its antigen is currently unknown.

Sequencing input: naive CD4+ T cells from PBMCs. Sample subset: CD45RA+ positively selected. The chain is built from TRBV30 and TRBJ2-2; D not certain. The TCR was taken from a man aged 18 to 30 in good health. Some clones in this sample may be carry-over from other donors' samples. The CDR3 loop is CAWSVIGSAGELFF. The CDR3 region has the DNA TGTGCCTGGAGTGTAATCGGGTCAGCCGGGGAGCTGTTTTTT.